The rows below give T cell receptor beta chains drawn from one sample of a study of blood T cell repertoires in COVID-19. Data came from immunoSEQ multiplex PCR; TCRdb stores just in-frame clones and leaves some out. The profile shows some 50,000 clones, less than 95% of them singletons. The sample taken for sequencing was peripheral blood. The source is a middle-aged man with acute or convalescent COVID-19. Both conserved end residues are part of each CDR3. D genes are given only for firm matches. Expanded clones get a size class; other rows say once, few or many, or leave the size out.

d_call j_call v_call clone_size cdr3_nt cdr3_aa
NA TRBJ2-3 TRBV11-2 NA TGTGCCAGCATGAACTGGGGGGTTCCAGATACGCAGTATTTT CASMNWGVPDTQYF
NA TRBJ1-2 TRBV7-2 NA TGTGCCAGCCTCCAGGCCGCTGCTGGATATGGCTACACCTTC CASLQAAAGYGYTF
TRBD2 TRBJ2-2 TRBV18 NA TGTGCCAGCTCACCACCCGGGAGGGCAGCCGGGGAGCTGTTTTTT CASSPPGRAAGELFF
TRBD1 TRBJ2-7 TRBV6-8 NA TGTGCCAGCAGCCACCTCCTCGACAGGGACCACGAGCAGTACTTC CASSHLLDRDHEQYF
TRBD2 TRBJ2-7 TRBV4-1 NA TGCGCCAGCAGTGGGACTAGCGGGAGTTCCTACGAGCAGTACTTC CASSGTSGSSYEQYF
TRBD1 TRBJ1-5 TRBV18 NA TGTGCCAGCTCACCTCCGGGACAGGGGATTAGCAATCAGCCCCAGCATTTT CASSPPGQGISNQPQHF
TRBD1 TRBJ1-2 TRBV5-1 NA TGCGCCAGCAAATTATTACAGGGGGCGAACTATGGCTACACCTTC CASKLLQGANYGYTF
TRBD1 TRBJ1-1 TRBV30 NA TGTGCCAGCACGACAGGGTGGGGCACTGAAGCTTTCTTT CASTTGWGTEAFF
TRBD2 TRBJ2-1 TRBV9 NA TGTGCCAGCAGCCGAGCTAGCGGCAATGAGCAGTTCTTC CASSRASGNEQFF
TRBD1 TRBJ1-2 TRBV18 NA TGTGCCAGCTCAGCAGAGAAAAACAGGGGAAACTATGGCTACACCTTC CASSAEKNRGNYGYTF
TRBD2 TRBJ2-3 TRBV10-3 NA TGTGCCATCAGTGAGTCGAACCGACTAGCGGGAGACTTCCCAGATACGCAGTATTTT CAISESNRLAGDFPDTQYF
TRBD1 TRBJ1-2 TRBV7-9 once TGTGCCAGCAGTCTTACCCGGGACAGGGACTATGGCTACACCTTC CASSLTRDRDYGYTF
TRBD1 TRBJ1-1 TRBV5-5 NA TGTGCCAGCAGCTTGTTCGACAGGGTCCACACTGAAGCTTTCTTT CASSLFDRVHTEAFF
TRBD1 TRBJ1-2 TRBV5-1 NA TGCGCCAGCAGCTTAGAAACAGGGGGTGTTGATGGCTACACCTTC CASSLETGGVDGYTF
TRBD1 TRBJ1-4 TRBV19 NA TGTGCCAGTAGTATCTCCGGGACAGGGGGTGAAAAACTGTTTTTT CASSISGTGGEKLFF
TRBD1 TRBJ1-3 TRBV14 once TGTGCCAGCAAGGGGACAGGGAATGGAAACACCATATATTTT CASKGTGNGNTIYF
NA TRBJ2-1 TRBV7-2 NA TGTGCCAGCAGCTTAGTTTCAGGTCCCGGTGAGCAGTTCTTC CASSLVSGPGEQFF
NA TRBJ2-1 TRBV4-1 NA TGCGCCAGCAGCCAAGGACCGGGACATACCTACAATGAGCAGTTCTTC CASSQGPGHTYNEQFF
TRBD1 TRBJ1-1 TRBV7-9 NA TGTGCCAGCAGCCAGGGACAGGGGATGGCTGAAGCTTTCTTT CASSQGQGMAEAFF
TRBD1 TRBJ1-5 TRBV19 NA TGTGCCAGTAGTATAGGGACAGGGGGCGGGCAGCCCCAGCATTTT CASSIGTGGGQPQHF
NA TRBJ2-2 TRBV12-5 NA TGTGCTAGTGAGCGCAACACCGGGGAGCTGTTTTTT CASERNTGELFF
NA TRBJ1-2 TRBV7-2 NA TGTGCCAGCAGCTTAGATCCGGGAGGCGGCTACACCTTC CASSLDPGGGYTF
TRBD2 TRBJ2-1 TRBV25-1 NA TGTGCCAGCAGTGAACTAACTAGCGGGGAATACAATGAGCAGTTCTTC CASSELTSGEYNEQFF
NA TRBJ1-1 TRBV9 NA TGTGCCAGCAGCGTGGGGAGGTCCACTGAAGCTTTCTTT CASSVGRSTEAFF
TRBD1 TRBJ2-7 TRBV4-1 NA TGCGCCAGCAGCCAACCGGGACAGGCTGCCTACGAGCAGTACTTC CASSQPGQAAYEQYF
TRBD1 TRBJ1-1 TRBV6-1 few TGTGCCAGCAGTGAAATCCCGGACAGGGGGACTGAAGCTTTCTTT CASSEIPDRGTEAFF
TRBD1 TRBJ2-5 TRBV18 NA TGTGCCAGCTCACCAGCGGGACAGGGAGAGACCCAGTACTTC CASSPAGQGETQYF
NA TRBJ1-1 TRBV25-1 NA TGTGCCAGCAGTCCCCTGGGGGGAGCTGAAGCTTTCTTT CASSPLGGAEAFF
NA TRBJ2-1 TRBV19 NA TGTGCCAGTAGTATAGCTGGGCTAGCAGGTGAGCAGTTCTTC CASSIAGLAGEQFF
NA TRBJ2-7 TRBV7-8 NA TGTGCCAGCAGCTTAGGACAGACTGACTACGAGCAGTACTTC CASSLGQTDYEQYF
NA TRBJ2-4 TRBV11-2 NA TGTGCCAGCAGCTTAGCTGTTAGTTACATTCAGTACTTC CASSLAVSYIQYF
NA TRBJ2-1 TRBV7-8 NA TGTGCCAGCAGGGAGGCGGGACTGTACAATGAGCAGTTCTTC CASREAGLYNEQFF
NA TRBJ1-5 TRBV4-1 NA TGCGCCAGCAGCCAAGATCTGCTGAGGCGGAATCAGCCCCAGCATTTT CASSQDLLRRNQPQHF
NA TRBJ2-3 TRBV4-2 NA TGTGCCAGCAGCCAAGAAACCAGTCCCCGCACAGATACGCAGTATTTT CASSQETSPRTDTQYF